This note documents a single TCR beta chain sequence. Its antigen is undetermined. The data were taken from a study of cytomegalovirus exposure and HLA in healthy donors. On the study more broadly: Counted in an early data release were 85 million or so unique TCRs from HLA-typed donors.

CDR3 length equals 14 residues. Germline V CDR1 and CDR2: MDHEN, SYDVKM. The PCR ran on 60 Vbeta and 13 Jbeta primers. Profiling relied on immunoSEQ multiplex PCR, and the TCRdb table lists in-frame clones only, not all of them. The table has 130,000 to 150,000 clones, roughly 79% seen once. Findings and limits, study-wide: Per a prior analysis, the majority of TCR beta V segments were productive roughly 87% or roughly 30% of the time. A later analysis, which compared TCR beta chains of equal frequency, found the HLA-associated ones more clonally expanded. In a later analysis, HLA-C alleles had the fewest associated TCRs, DRB1 alleles the most.

Sequencing was done on a sample of PBMCs. This receptor was identified in a woman aged 55 to 70 in good health and CMV-seropositive. The rearrangement joins TRBV28 to TRBJ2-5; a weak D match, TRBD2 (5 bases). Gene TRBJ2-7 matches the end of the DNA better, so the J call may be wrong. This CDR3 is CASLPGGSSYEQYF. In DNA, the CDR3 is TGTGCCAGCCTCCCCGGAGGAAGCTCCTACGAGCAGTACTTC.